A selection of T cell receptor beta chains follows, all from one sample in a study of T cell responses to AZD1222 COVID-19 vaccine. The table came from immunoSEQ multiplex PCR; TCRdb's copy has only in-frame clones and leaves some out. The sample holds roughly 120,000 clones, 91% seen once. This sample comprised peripheral blood, obtained on day 0 of AZD1222 vaccination. These receptor sequences come from an adult in good health. CDR3s include the opening cysteine and the closing phenylalanine or tryptophan. The D gene is left open where the match is weak. Clone size is not always given. Where it is, it says once, few, many or a class for expanded clones.

j_call: TRBJ1-1
clone_size: -
d_call: -
v_call: TRBV18
cdr3_nt: TGTGCCAGCTCCACAGCGAACACTGAAGCTTTCTTT
cdr3_aa: CASSTANTEAFF

j_call: TRBJ2-7
clone_size: -
d_call: -
v_call: TRBV28
cdr3_nt: TGTGCCAGCACAGTGCCGGGTTTCTATACCGAGCAGTACTTC
cdr3_aa: CASTVPGFYTEQYF

j_call: TRBJ2-1
clone_size: few
d_call: -
v_call: TRBV12-5
cdr3_nt: TGTGCTAGTGGTATGACAGGAAAGACCTACAATGAGCAGTTCTTC
cdr3_aa: CASGMTGKTYNEQFF

j_call: TRBJ2-1
clone_size: -
d_call: -
v_call: TRBV27
cdr3_nt: TGTGCCAGCAGTTTCGGGGGTGAGCAGTTCTTC
cdr3_aa: CASSFGGEQFF

j_call: TRBJ1-2
clone_size: -
d_call: -
v_call: TRBV7-8
cdr3_nt: TGTGCCAGCACCTCAACCATGACTGGCAACTATGGCTACACCTTC
cdr3_aa: CASTSTMTGNYGYTF

j_call: TRBJ2-1
clone_size: once
d_call: -
v_call: TRBV2
cdr3_nt: TGTGCCAGCAGTTCCCGAGAACCTCCCTACAATGAGCAGTTCTTC
cdr3_aa: CASSSREPPYNEQFF

j_call: TRBJ1-1
clone_size: -
d_call: -
v_call: TRBV28
cdr3_nt: TGTGCCAGCAGTTTACTTGCGGCAGAGAACACTGAAGCTTTCTTT
cdr3_aa: CASSLLAAENTEAFF

j_call: TRBJ1-5
clone_size: -
d_call: -
v_call: TRBV2
cdr3_nt: TGTGCCAGCTGTGTGGGGGGCGGGGGAGATCAGCCCCAGCATTTT
cdr3_aa: CASCVGGGGDQPQHF

j_call: TRBJ1-5
clone_size: -
d_call: -
v_call: TRBV15
cdr3_nt: TGTGCCACCAGCAGAGATCGAATAGGGGGTCAGCCCCAGCATTTT
cdr3_aa: CATSRDRIGGQPQHF

j_call: TRBJ2-7
clone_size: -
d_call: -
v_call: TRBV5-1
cdr3_nt: TGCGCCAGCAGCTGGGAACCGGGACGGCTCTCCTACGAGCAGTACTTC
cdr3_aa: CASSWEPGRLSYEQYF

j_call: TRBJ2-7
clone_size: -
d_call: -
v_call: TRBV9
cdr3_nt: TGTGCCAGCAGCGTTCGGGACATAGCGACGAGTGAGCAGTACTTC
cdr3_aa: CASSVRDIATSEQYF

j_call: TRBJ2-2
clone_size: few
d_call: -
v_call: TRBV3-1/TRBV3-2
cdr3_nt: TGTGCCAGCAGCCAAGTCGTAGGGGGGGAGCTGTTTTTT
cdr3_aa: CASSQVVGGELFF

j_call: TRBJ1-1
clone_size: -
d_call: TRBD1
v_call: TRBV3-1/TRBV3-2
cdr3_nt: TGTGCCAGCAGCCCTTCTCGGACCAGGGGGCGCCTTGCTGAAGCTTTCTTT
cdr3_aa: CASSPSRTRGRLAEAFF

j_call: TRBJ2-5
clone_size: once
d_call: TRBD2
v_call: TRBV7-9
cdr3_nt: TGTGCCAGCAGCCGGGGACTAGGGACAGAGACCCAGTACTTC
cdr3_aa: CASSRGLGTETQYF

j_call: TRBJ1-6
clone_size: -
d_call: TRBD1
v_call: TRBV7-9
cdr3_nt: TGTGCCAGCAGCTCCCCCAGACAGGGGGCAAGTTCACCCCTCCACTTT
cdr3_aa: CASSSPRQGASSPLHF

j_call: TRBJ1-2
clone_size: -
d_call: -
v_call: TRBV5-1
cdr3_nt: TGCGCCAGCAATCCGGGGAACCGTGAATTTTATGGCTACACCTTC
cdr3_aa: CASNPGNREFYGYTF

j_call: TRBJ1-1
clone_size: -
d_call: -
v_call: TRBV3-1/TRBV3-2
cdr3_nt: TGTGCCAGCAGCCAAGTTTTATCGGTAACGGCGGTACTTTTCTTT
cdr3_aa: CASSQVLSVTAVLFF

j_call: TRBJ1-2
clone_size: -
d_call: TRBD1
v_call: TRBV30
cdr3_nt: TGTGCCTGGAGTGTACGTGGGACAGCCGGCTTC
cdr3_aa: CAWSVRGTAGF

j_call: TRBJ1-6
clone_size: -
d_call: TRBD1
v_call: TRBV3-1/TRBV3-2
cdr3_nt: TGTGCCAGCAGCCCCGGGCTTAGGGACAGGGATTCACCCCTCCACTTT
cdr3_aa: CASSPGLRDRDSPLHF

j_call: TRBJ2-5
clone_size: -
d_call: -
v_call: TRBV7-9
cdr3_nt: TGTGCCAGCAGCCTGAGTTGGGAGACCCAGTACTTC
cdr3_aa: CASSLSWETQYF

j_call: TRBJ1-6
clone_size: -
d_call: -
v_call: TRBV6-5
cdr3_nt: TGTGCCAGCACCGAGGCATCATTTCTTTCACCCCTCCACTTT
cdr3_aa: CASTEASFLSPLHF

j_call: TRBJ2-1
clone_size: -
d_call: TRBD2
v_call: TRBV5-1
cdr3_nt: TGCGCCAGCAGCTCGGGACTAGCGGGAGCTGGGAATGAGCAGTTCTTC
cdr3_aa: CASSSGLAGAGNEQFF

j_call: TRBJ2-2
clone_size: -
d_call: TRBD2
v_call: TRBV7-3
cdr3_nt: TGTGCCAGCAGCCGATATGATACGGGAGGAAACACCGGGGAGCTGTTTTTT
cdr3_aa: CASSRYDTGGNTGELFF

j_call: TRBJ2-7
clone_size: -
d_call: TRBD1
v_call: TRBV19
cdr3_nt: TGTGCCAGTAGCGACAGGGGGTACGAGCAGTACTTC
cdr3_aa: CASSDRGYEQYF

j_call: TRBJ1-2
clone_size: once
d_call: TRBD1
v_call: TRBV6-5
cdr3_nt: TGTGCCAGCAATGGGGACAGGGGGCGCGGCTACACCTTC
cdr3_aa: CASNGDRGRGYTF

j_call: TRBJ1-5
clone_size: -
d_call: -
v_call: TRBV11-2
cdr3_nt: TGTGCCAGCAGCTTATCCCCCAGTCAGCCCCAGCATTTT
cdr3_aa: CASSLSPSQPQHF

j_call: TRBJ2-2
clone_size: -
d_call: TRBD1
v_call: TRBV3-1/TRBV3-2
cdr3_nt: TGTGCCAGCAGCTCCCGACAGGGGCGCGGCGGGGAGCTGTTTTTT
cdr3_aa: CASSSRQGRGGELFF

j_call: TRBJ1-4
clone_size: -
d_call: -
v_call: TRBV6-5
cdr3_nt: TGTGCCAGCAGCATCCCAGGACAGTTACTTGATAAACTGTTTTTT
cdr3_aa: CASSIPGQLLDKLFF

j_call: TRBJ1-6
clone_size: -
d_call: -
v_call: TRBV27
cdr3_nt: TGTGCCAGCAGTTTCCGATATAGGGGAAGAGGAGACTATAATTCACCCCTCCACTTT
cdr3_aa: CASSFRYRGRGDYNSPLHF

j_call: TRBJ2-7
clone_size: few
d_call: -
v_call: TRBV3-1/TRBV3-2
cdr3_nt: TGTGCCAGCAGCCAAGTGGGCTACGAGCAGTACTTC
cdr3_aa: CASSQVGYEQYF

j_call: TRBJ2-3
clone_size: -
d_call: -
v_call: TRBV19
cdr3_nt: TGTGCCGCACCCGGGACCCAAGATACGCAGTATTTT
cdr3_aa: CAAPGTQDTQYF

j_call: TRBJ1-1
clone_size: -
d_call: -
v_call: TRBV27
cdr3_nt: TGTGCCAGCAGTTTACAGCAGGGAGGAACTGAAGCTTTCTTT
cdr3_aa: CASSLQQGGTEAFF

j_call: TRBJ1-1
clone_size: -
d_call: -
v_call: TRBV19
cdr3_nt: TGTGCCAGTAGTTCGGGCAGGGATGGGACTGAAGCTTTCTTT
cdr3_aa: CASSSGRDGTEAFF

j_call: TRBJ2-7
clone_size: -
d_call: -
v_call: TRBV12-3/TRBV12-4
cdr3_nt: TGTGCCAGCAGTTTAATCTCCTACGAGCAGTACTTC
cdr3_aa: CASSLISYEQYF

j_call: TRBJ1-5
clone_size: once
d_call: TRBD1
v_call: TRBV28
cdr3_nt: TGTGCCAGCAGCCCTCAGCGGAGGACAGGGGATAGCAATCAGCCCCAGCATTTT
cdr3_aa: CASSPQRRTGDSNQPQHF

j_call: TRBJ1-5
clone_size: -
d_call: -
v_call: TRBV6-2/TRBV6-3
cdr3_nt: TGTGCCAGCAACCCTATGGGTACAATCAAGCCCCAGCATTTT
cdr3_aa: CASNPMGTIKPQHF

j_call: TRBJ1-2
clone_size: -
d_call: -
v_call: TRBV5-6
cdr3_nt: TGTGCCAGCAGCCAACAGGGACTAGGCTACACCTTC
cdr3_aa: CASSQQGLGYTF

j_call: TRBJ2-7
clone_size: -
d_call: TRBD1
v_call: TRBV6-4
cdr3_nt: TGTGCCAGCAGCGACCCGGACAGGTCCTACGAGCAGTACTTC
cdr3_aa: CASSDPDRSYEQYF

j_call: TRBJ2-1
clone_size: -
d_call: TRBD1
v_call: TRBV29-1
cdr3_nt: TGCAGCGTTCAGACAGGGGGCCCCTTGGATGAGCAGTTCTTC
cdr3_aa: CSVQTGGPLDEQFF

j_call: TRBJ1-5
clone_size: -
d_call: TRBD1
v_call: TRBV7-9
cdr3_nt: TGTGCCAGCAGCTTAGCACAGGGGAAAGAAGAGTCCCAGCATTTT
cdr3_aa: CASSLAQGKEESQHF

j_call: TRBJ2-7
clone_size: -
d_call: TRBD1
v_call: TRBV5-1
cdr3_nt: TGCGCCAGCAGCGACAGGGGGCGCGTATACGAGCAGTACTTC
cdr3_aa: CASSDRGRVYEQYF

j_call: TRBJ1-1
clone_size: -
d_call: -
v_call: TRBV7-8
cdr3_nt: TGTGCCAGCAGCTATCAGGAGTTGAACACTGAAGCTTTCTTT
cdr3_aa: CASSYQELNTEAFF

j_call: TRBJ1-5
clone_size: -
d_call: -
v_call: TRBV5-8
cdr3_nt: TGTGCCAGCAGGTTCCAGGGTCTACCCCAGCATTTT
cdr3_aa: CASRFQGLPQHF

j_call: TRBJ1-2
clone_size: -
d_call: TRBD1
v_call: TRBV5-1
cdr3_nt: TGCGCCAGCACCATATCCTCAGACAGGGGAGGTGGCTACACCTTC
cdr3_aa: CASTISSDRGGGYTF

j_call: TRBJ1-5
clone_size: -
d_call: TRBD1
v_call: TRBV6-6
cdr3_nt: TGTGCCAGCAACCTCCCAGGGGGCTTGGGCAATCAGCCCCAGCATTTT
cdr3_aa: CASNLPGGLGNQPQHF

j_call: TRBJ2-7
clone_size: once
d_call: -
v_call: TRBV10-3
cdr3_nt: TGTGCCATCAGTGAGTCGAAGTCCTACGAGCAGTACTTC
cdr3_aa: CAISESKSYEQYF

j_call: TRBJ2-7
clone_size: -
d_call: -
v_call: TRBV5-1
cdr3_nt: TGCGCCAGCAGCGGATCCGGGACAAACCTGGTCCACGAGCAGTACTTC
cdr3_aa: CASSGSGTNLVHEQYF

j_call: TRBJ2-7
clone_size: -
d_call: TRBD2
v_call: TRBV11-1
cdr3_nt: TGTGCCAGCAGCTTAGAAGCTAGCGGGAGCTCCTACGAGCAGTACTTC
cdr3_aa: CASSLEASGSSYEQYF

j_call: TRBJ2-1
clone_size: -
d_call: TRBD2
v_call: TRBV14
cdr3_nt: TGTGCCAGCAGCAAAGGCCTAGCGGGAGCCAGAAACAATGAGCAGTTCTTC
cdr3_aa: CASSKGLAGARNNEQFF

j_call: TRBJ1-4
clone_size: -
d_call: TRBD1
v_call: TRBV10-3
cdr3_nt: TGTGCCGTGAGGGGACAGGGGGAAGAAAAACTGTTTTTT
cdr3_aa: CAVRGQGEEKLFF

j_call: TRBJ1-2
clone_size: -
d_call: -
v_call: TRBV18
cdr3_nt: TGTGCCAGCTCACCGGACACGAACTATGGCTACACCTTC
cdr3_aa: CASSPDTNYGYTF

j_call: TRBJ1-2
clone_size: -
d_call: -
v_call: TRBV4-2
cdr3_nt: TGTGCCAGCAGCCGGGGGGACTTCCCAGCATATGGCTACACCTTC
cdr3_aa: CASSRGDFPAYGYTF

j_call: TRBJ1-5
clone_size: once
d_call: -
v_call: TRBV28
cdr3_nt: TGTGCCAGCAGTTTACCTAGCAATCAGCCCCAGCATTTT
cdr3_aa: CASSLPSNQPQHF

j_call: TRBJ1-1
clone_size: few
d_call: TRBD1
v_call: TRBV7-8
cdr3_nt: TGTGCCAGCAGCCCGATGCCTGGACAGGGGGGAACTGAAGCTTTCTTT
cdr3_aa: CASSPMPGQGGTEAFF

j_call: TRBJ2-2
clone_size: -
d_call: -
v_call: TRBV11-2
cdr3_nt: TGTGCCAGCAGCCGGGACCGGAACACCGGGGAGCTGTTTTTT
cdr3_aa: CASSRDRNTGELFF

j_call: TRBJ2-2
clone_size: few
d_call: -
v_call: TRBV6-2/TRBV6-3
cdr3_nt: TGTGCCAGCAGCCCTTGGGCCGACGCGAACACCGGGGAGCTGTTTTTT
cdr3_aa: CASSPWADANTGELFF

j_call: TRBJ2-7
clone_size: -
d_call: -
v_call: TRBV15
cdr3_nt: TGTGCCACCAGCAGGACTACCTCCTACGAGCAGTACTTC
cdr3_aa: CATSRTTSYEQYF

j_call: TRBJ1-4
clone_size: once
d_call: TRBD1
v_call: TRBV7-2
cdr3_nt: TGTGCCAGCAGCTTAGTCGGGACAGGGAATGAAAAACTGTTTTTT
cdr3_aa: CASSLVGTGNEKLFF

j_call: TRBJ2-5
clone_size: -
d_call: -
v_call: TRBV10-2
cdr3_nt: TGCGCCAGCAGCTCCTCCGCTACGAAGACCCAGTACTTC
cdr3_aa: CASSSSATKTQYF